This T cell receptor (beta chain) was profiled in a study of T cells in localized non-small cell lung cancer. Study-level points and caveats: Highest T cell clonality was seen in uninvolved adjacent lung, surpassing that measured in tumor. Heterogeneity within the tumor remains possible, as just one region underwent sequencing.

The table lists this clone with a few counts. The target antigen is unknown. V was clipped by 6 bases and J by 4 bases; unmatched bases: 1. This CDR3 is built from 12 residues. CDR1 and CDR2 (germline): MGHDK, SYGVNS. TCRdb keeps only in-frame clones here, not all; method: immunoSEQ multiplex PCR. The sample has 800 to 1,100 clones; around 31% are singletons. The sequence was collected from a female donor older than 55 with stage I lung adenocarcinoma. The sequencing used normal lung tissue next to the tumor, collected before any cancer treatment. The chain carries TRBV25-1 and TRBJ2-3, with 7 bases fitting TRBD2. CDR3 protein: CASRGGSDTQYF. CDR3 DNA sequence: TGTGCCAGCAGGGGGGGGTCAGATACGCAGTATTTT.